Each of the 12 T cell receptor beta chains below was sequenced from the same sample in a study of blood T cell repertoires in COVID-19 (dated by TCRdb to about 2020). Library prep was done by the immunoSEQ multiplex PCR assay. TCRdb retrieved this table from immuneACCESS and kept in-frame rearrangements only. Not all clones are present; in checked studies, unresolved V genes account for under half, and no reason is known for the remainder. This sample gives some 200,000 clones in total; about 86% of them show up just once. 5.5% to 8.5% of the sample lies in the top ten. The sample taken for sequencing was peripheral blood. These receptors all stem from an elderly woman in a cohort sampled during active or convalescent COVID-19.

The V and J genes are TRBV5-6 and TRBJ2-7, with 11 bases that match TRBD1. Germline V gene sequence: CDR1 SGHDT, CDR2 YYEEEE. The CDR3 is 15 amino acids. The junction had 9 bases not matched to a gene; V was cut back by 3 bases and J by 7 bases. The CDR3 spells CASSSRDRGLVEQYF. Here the CDR3 DNA reads TGTGCCAGCAGCTCCAGGGACAGGGGGTTAGTAGAGCAGTACTTC.

This chain links TRBV5-1 with TRBJ2-2, with 13 bases that match TRBD2. With 4 bases clipped from V and 4 bases from J, the junction kept 13 bases outside the gene matches. Germline lookup yields CDR1 SGHRS and CDR2 YFSETQ. This CDR3 spans 19 amino acids. CDR3 amino acids: CASSPPGQGLAGLTGELFF. The CDR3 nucleotides are TGCGCCAGCAGCCCGCCGGGACAGGGACTAGCGGGGCTCACCGGGGAGCTGTTTTTT.

The V call is TRBV9, the J call TRBJ2-2; TRBD1 might be the D (5 bases). CDR1 is SGDLS and CDR2 is YYNGEE in the germline V gene. Deletions cut 0 bases from V and 4 bases from J, with 7 bases between. This CDR3 spans 14 amino acids. CDR3 DNA sequence: TGTGCCAGCAGCGTAGACAGGTCCACCGGGGAGCTGTTTTTT. Its translation is CASSVDRSTGELFF.

Only one count was recorded for this clone. The genes are TRBV5-6 and TRBJ2-3; 7 bases align to TRBD2. The germline V gene encodes CDR1 SGHDT and CDR2 YYEEEE. V lost 0 bases to trimming and J lost 3 bases; unmatched junction nucleotides: 7. This CDR3 comprises 16 residues. Here the CDR3 reads CASSLAGREGTDTQYF. CDR3 coding DNA: TGTGCCAGCAGCTTGGCCGGAAGGGAGGGTACAGATACGCAGTATTTT.

This chain joins TRBV30 and TRBJ2-2; TRBD1 aligns across 10 bases. Germline trimming cut 3 bases from V and 4 bases from J; bases unmatched to any gene: 11. The length of the CDR3 is 17 residues. CDR1 is GTSNPN and CDR2 is SVGIG in the germline V gene (reference sequence). Here the CDR3 reads CAWRILDRGRSTGELFF. The CDR3, as DNA: TGTGCCTGGAGAATTTTGGACAGGGGGAGGAGCACCGGGGAGCTGTTTTTT.

The rearrangement uses TRBV5-1 and TRBJ1-2; D call uncertain. Per germline, CDR1 SGHRS and CDR2 YFSETQ. The CDR3 is 13 residues long. The ends were cut back, 0 bases at V and 5 bases at J, with 8 bases in the middle. This chain's CDR3 is CASSLADSYGYTF. CDR3 DNA: TGCGCCAGCAGCTTGGCCGATAGTTATGGCTACACCTTC.

This chain joins TRBV5-8 and TRBJ2-5; D may be TRBD1 (6 bases). With 3 bases removed from V and 7 bases from J, the gap between germline ends came to 19 bases. CDR3 length: 15 amino acids. From germline, CDR1 is SGHTS and CDR2 YDEGEE. The CDR3 DNA reads TGTGCCAGCAGCTCAGCATTGGGGGCAAGAGGGACCCAGTACTTC. Its translation: CASSSALGARGTQYF. Full variable domain (outside the CDR3, taken from reference TRBV5-8 and TRBJ2-5): EAGVTQSPTHLIKTRGQQATLRCSPISGHTSVYWYQQALGLGLQFLLWYDEGEERNRGNFPPRFSGRQFPNYSSELNVNALELEDSALYLCASSSALGARGTQYFGPGTRLLVL.

This chain connects TRBV23-1 to TRBJ2-7; TRBD1 might be the D (7 bases). Being an ORF, TRBV23-1 has a function that is uncertain. Trimming cost V 6 bases and J 5 bases, with 26 bases left between them. The CDR3 contains 17 residues. The CDR3 nucleotides are TGCGCCAGCAGGGGGGGAAGTGTCGTCAGGGGGGTCCACGAGCAGTACGTC. It encodes CASRGGSVVRGVHEQYV.

The rearrangement links TRBV6-6 to TRBJ2-7, with 7 bases identical to TRBD2. V was clipped by 7 bases and J by 2 bases; unmatched bases: 2. The CDR3 length is 12 residues. The germline V gene encodes CDR1 MNHNY and CDR2 SVGAGI (reference sequence). CDR3 region: CASKAGAYEQYV. The DNA of the CDR3 is TGTGCCAGCAAGGCGGGAGCCTACGAGCAGTACGTC.

The V call is TRBV7-9, the J call TRBJ1-5; 9 bases fit TRBD1. This CDR3 spans 15 amino acids. With V trimmed by 3 bases and J by 1 base, 1 base remained unmatched. Per germline, CDR1 SEHNR and CDR2 FQNEAQ (reference sequence). Written as DNA, the CDR3 is TGTGCCAGCAGCTTCGGGACAGGGAGCAATCAGCCCCAGCATTTT. Translated: CASSFGTGSNQPQHF. The whole variable domain, filled in from reference TRBV7-9 and TRBJ1-5, reads DTGVSQNPRHKITKRGQNVTFRCDPISEHNRLYWYRQTLGQGPEFLTYFQNEAQLEKSRLLSDRFSAERPKGSFSTLEIQRTEQGDSAMYLCASSFGTGSNQPQHFGDGTRLSIL.

The chain employs TRBV2 and TRBJ1-4; TRBD1 matches at 8 bases. This CDR3 contains 16 residues. The V gene end was trimmed by 4 bases and the J gene end by 5 bases; junction bases not matched to a gene: 9. Germline lookup yields CDR1 SNHLY and CDR2 FYNNEI. In DNA form, the CDR3 reads TGTGCCAGCAGTGTAGACAGGGGTGGTGGGAATGAAAAACTGTTTTTT. Its protein product is CASSVDRGGGNEKLFF.

The CDR3 DNA sequence: TGTGCCAGCAGCCGGGGGCCAACTGAAGCTTTCTTT. Translating gives CASSRGPTEAFF. The gene calls are TRBV3-1 (or the pseudogene TRBV3-2) and TRBJ1-1; possibly TRBD1 for D (6 bases). This CDR3 is built from 12 residues. V lost 4 bases, J lost 5 bases, and 8 bases lay in between. Germline V gene data show CDR1 as LGHDT and CDR2 as YNNKEL (reference sequence).